The source of this TCR beta chain is a study of human T cells and chemical hapten exposure. Attachment of unique molecular identifiers to individual cDNA molecules was performed in the library. As handled by the study authors: The median was around 89,000 TCRs per sample, ranging roughly 23,224 to 750,000. MiXCR was run by TCRdb on the RACE reads, yielding one entry per CDR3 protein. The V and J calls reflect TCRdb's pipeline rather than the authors' work. Here the sample spans 130,000 or so distinct CDR3 sequences, approximately 9% being singletons. Sample time point: healthy volunteer bleed at 2 weeks. Unfractionated whole blood yielded the extracted total RNA. CDR1 and CDR2 (germline): MGHDK, SYGVNS. With V trimmed by 4 bases and J by 0 bases, 2 bases remained unmatched. The CDR3 totals 14 residues. This clonotype was picked up a small number of times.

The chain uses TRBV25-1 and TRBJ2-5, with 7 bases identical to TRBD1. Sample: whole blood. The receptor's source is a male donor in good health. Some clones in this sample may be carry-over from other donors' samples. The CDR3: CASSARGYQETQYF. DNA for the CDR3: TGTGCCAGCAGTGCCAGGGGGTACCAAGAGACCCAGTACTTC.